These 16 T cell receptor beta chains came from one sample sequenced in a study of shared clonotypes between healthy human individuals. Libraries were prepared by immunoSEQ multiplex PCR; TCRdb keeps only in-frame clonotypes and omits some of them. The sample yields some 660,000 clones, 60% to 75% seen once. The sequenced sample consisted of memory CD4+ T cells sorted from blood. Subset denoted: CD45RA-negative fraction. Receptors originate from a woman aged 25 to 39 in good health.

V usage is TRBV19 and J usage is TRBJ1-1; D is uncertain. The CDR3 is made up of 12 amino acids. The germline gives CDR1 LNHDA, CDR2 SQIVND (reference sequence). V lost 3 bases, J lost 7 bases, and 9 bases lay in between. The CDR3 nucleotides are TGTGCCAGTAGTATTAATAAGGGTGAAGCTTTCTTT. Its translation is CASSINKGEAFF.

This chain connects TRBV5-1 to TRBJ2-1; 10 bases are shared with TRBD1. The CDR3 sequence is 18 residues long. Germline CDR1 and CDR2: SGHRS and YFSETQ. Losses at the gene ends were 5 bases for V and 5 bases for J; bases not matched to a gene: 16. The CDR3 reads CASRQVLMPGTGDNEQFF. As DNA, the CDR3 is TGCGCCAGCAGACAAGTACTGATGCCCGGGACAGGGGACAATGAGCAGTTCTTC. Variable domain in full (rest from reference TRBV5-1 and TRBJ2-1): KAGVTQTPRYLIKTRGQQVTLSCSPISGHRSVSWYQQTPGQGLQFLFEYFSETQRNKGNFPGRFSGRQFSNSRSEMNVSTLELGDSALYLCASRQVLMPGTGDNEQFFGPGTRLTVL.

The chain is built from TRBV20-1 and TRBJ2-5; D remains unclear. Trimming pared 4 bases from V and 7 bases from J, leaving 10 bases between. The CDR3 covers 11 residues. Germline CDR1 is DFQATT and CDR2 is SNEGSKA (reference sequence). The CDR3, as DNA: TGCAGTGCTAAAGGACCCGGGACCCAGTACTTC. Translation: CSAKGPGTQYF.

As for this clone: The sample carries other DNA sequences with the same CDR3. The gene calls are TRBV6-1 and TRBJ2-7; D perhaps matches TRBD1 (6 bases). V was clipped by 6 bases and J by 0 bases, with 6 bases between them. CDR3 size: 12 residues. The germline V gene has CDR1 MNHNS and CDR2 SASEGT. The CDR3 bases are TGTGCCAGCAGGACAGGCTCCTACGAGCAGTACTTC. This codes for CASRTGSYEQYF.

The V call is TRBV6-4, the J call TRBJ2-3; 10 nucleotides match TRBD2. There are 17 residues in the CDR3. V shed 3 bases and J 8 bases; nucleotides not matched to a gene: 14. Per the germline V gene, CDR1 is MRHNA and CDR2 is SNTAGT. DNA for the CDR3: TGTGCCAGCAGTGAGATTGAAGCGGGAGGGCCGCGGGCTACGCAGTATTTT. It translates to CASSEIEAGGPRATQYF.

V usage is TRBV5-4 and J usage is TRBJ2-1; possible D gene TRBD2, 5 bases. The CDR3 runs to 14 residues. Trimming removed 3 bases from V and 5 bases from J, with 12 bases in between. Per the germline V gene, CDR1 is SGHNT and CDR2 is YYREEE (reference sequence). The CDR3 here is CASSSGEIDNEQFF. Written as DNA, the CDR3 is TGTGCCAGCAGCTCTGGGGAGATCGACAATGAGCAGTTCTTC.

This chain connects TRBV28 to TRBJ1-1, with D maybe TRBD1 (5 bases). Germline values: CDR1 MDHEN, CDR2 SYDVKM. Trimming pared 4 bases from V and 4 bases from J, leaving 25 bases between. The CDR3 is 18 residues long. The CDR3 sequence: CASSSGVGGRSWGTEAFF. DNA of the CDR3: TGTGCCAGCAGTTCAGGAGTGGGGGGACGGAGCTGGGGCACTGAAGCTTTCTTT.

This chain uses TRBV5-1 with TRBJ2-7; 9 bases agree with TRBD1. In germline, CDR1 is SGHRS, CDR2 YFSETQ. CDR3 length equals 15 residues. Trimming removed 0 bases from V and 0 bases from J; junction bases left unmatched: 1. This CDR3 reads CASSLAQGASYEQYF. CDR3 DNA: TGCGCCAGCAGCTTGGCACAGGGGGCCTCCTACGAGCAGTACTTC.

The chain employs TRBV5-4 and TRBJ2-3; 9 bases are shared with TRBD2. The CDR3 loop spans 15 amino acids. After removal of 3 bases from V and 5 bases from J, the junction contained 7 bases not matched to a gene. The V gene's germline CDR1 is SGHNT and CDR2 YYREEE (reference sequence). Here the CDR3 DNA reads TGTGCCAGCAGCTCCCCGCGGGAGGGGGGAGATACGCAGTATTTT. It is translated as CASSSPREGGDTQYF.

The V call is TRBV7-2, the J call TRBJ1-4, with D unresolved. CDR1 SGHTA and CDR2 FQGNSA come from the germline V gene. This CDR3 contains 14 residues. V lost 3 bases, J lost 5 bases, and 10 bases lay in between. The chain's CDR3 is CASSFGAHNEKLFF. The CDR3 region has the DNA TGTGCCAGCAGCTTCGGTGCCCACAATGAAAAACTGTTTTTT.

The chain couples TRBV7-9 to TRBJ1-2; D gene uncertain. The CDR3 runs to 11 residues. V was pared by 5 bases and J by 8 bases, with 9 bases between. CDR1 and CDR2 from the germline V gene are SEHNR and FQNEAQ (reference sequence). The chain's CDR3 is CASSGYGGYTF. Written as DNA, the CDR3 is TGTGCCAGCAGCGGCTACGGCGGCTACACCTTC.

J is TRBJ2-3 and V is TRBV18; no firm D call. Germline V gene sequence: CDR1 KGHSH, CDR2 LQKENI. The length of the CDR3 is 16 residues. Trimming left V 1 base short and J 0 bases short, with 11 bases between. The CDR3 loop is CASSPLLGTSTDTQYF. DNA for the CDR3: TGTGCCAGCTCACCACTACTGGGCACTAGCACAGATACGCAGTATTTT.

The rearrangement links TRBV7-7 to TRBJ2-1; 9 bases fit TRBD2. This CDR3 has 15 amino acids. J lost 10 bases, V lost 5 bases, and 12 bases had no gene match. CDR1 and CDR2 from the germline V gene are SSHAT and FNYEAQ (reference sequence). The CDR3 DNA reads as TGTGCCAGCAGCCGTAATGGCGGGAGGGCCGACGAGCAGTTCTTC. Its protein is CASSRNGGRADEQFF.

This clone was seen once. The chain carries TRBV7-9 and TRBJ1-1; D gene ambiguous. The germline V gene encodes CDR1 SEHNR and CDR2 FQNEAQ (reference sequence). The CDR3 length is 15 residues. V lost 2 bases and J 0 bases, leaving 10 bases between the germline ends. The chain's CDR3 is CASSLLATLNTEAFF. CDR3 bases: TGTGCCAGCAGCTTATTGGCGACACTGAACACTGAAGCTTTCTTT. The whole variable domain, remainder taken from reference TRBV7-9 and TRBJ1-1, is DTGVSQNPRHKITKRGQNVTFRCDPISEHNRLYWYRQTLGQGPEFLTYFQNEAQLEKSRLLSDRFSAERPKGSFSTLEIQRTEQGDSAMYLCASSLLATLNTEAFFGQGTRLTVV.

J is TRBJ2-7 and V is TRBV7-3; 11 nucleotides line up with TRBD1. There are 15 residues in the CDR3. V trimming: 5 bases; J trimming: 6 bases; junction bases outside the gene matches: 9. Germline values: CDR1 SGHTA, CDR2 FQGTGA. The CDR3 coding sequence is TGTGCCAGCAGCCCAGGGACAGGGGGGGCTAGCGAGCAGTACTTC. This encodes CASSPGTGGASEQYF.

This chain joins TRBV30 and TRBJ1-1; TRBD1 is a possible D gene (6 bases). CDR3 length equals 12 residues. Per germline, CDR1 GTSNPN and CDR2 SVGIG (reference sequence). The V end was cut by 3 bases, the J end by 10 bases, with 15 bases between. The CDR3 nucleotides are TGTGCCTGGAGCTACCGGGACAAAGTAGCTTTCTTT. As protein: CAWSYRDKVAFF.